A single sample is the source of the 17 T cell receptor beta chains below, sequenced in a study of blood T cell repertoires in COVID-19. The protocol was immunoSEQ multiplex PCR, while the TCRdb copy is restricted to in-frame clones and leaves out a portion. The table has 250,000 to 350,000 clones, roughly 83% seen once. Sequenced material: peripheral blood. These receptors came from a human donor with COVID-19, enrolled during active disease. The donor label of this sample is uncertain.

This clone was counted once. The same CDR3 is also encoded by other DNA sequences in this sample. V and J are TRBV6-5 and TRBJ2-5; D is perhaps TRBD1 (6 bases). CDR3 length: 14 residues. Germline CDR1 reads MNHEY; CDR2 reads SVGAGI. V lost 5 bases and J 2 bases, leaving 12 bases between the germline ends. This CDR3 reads CASSPTGFQETQYF. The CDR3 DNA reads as TGTGCCAGCAGTCCGACAGGATTTCAAGAGACCCAGTACTTC.

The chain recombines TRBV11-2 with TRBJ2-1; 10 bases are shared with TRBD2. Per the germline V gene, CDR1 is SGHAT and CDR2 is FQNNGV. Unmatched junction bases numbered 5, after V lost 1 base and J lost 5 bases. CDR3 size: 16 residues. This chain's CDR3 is CASSLALAGVDNEQFF. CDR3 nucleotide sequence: TGTGCCAGCAGCTTAGCCCTAGCGGGAGTGGACAATGAGCAGTTCTTC. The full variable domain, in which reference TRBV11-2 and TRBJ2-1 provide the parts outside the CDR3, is EAGVAQSPRYKIIEKRQSVAFWCNPISGHATLYWYQQILGQGPKLLIQFQNNGVVDDSQLPKDRFSAERLKGVDSTLKIQPAKLEDSAVYLCASSLALAGVDNEQFFGPGTRLTVL.

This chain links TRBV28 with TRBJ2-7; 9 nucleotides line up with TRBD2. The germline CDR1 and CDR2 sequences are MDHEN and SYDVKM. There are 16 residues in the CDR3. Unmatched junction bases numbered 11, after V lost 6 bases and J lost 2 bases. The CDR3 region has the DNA TGTGCCAGCAGCTCATTCGCTAGCGGGGTTACCTACGAGCAGTACTTC. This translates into CASSSFASGVTYEQYF.

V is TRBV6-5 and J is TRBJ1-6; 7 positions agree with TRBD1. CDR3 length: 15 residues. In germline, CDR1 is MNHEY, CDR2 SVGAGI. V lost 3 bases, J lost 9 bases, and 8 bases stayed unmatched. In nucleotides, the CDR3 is TGTGCCAGCAGTTATGCGGTCCAGGGGGGTTCACCCCTCCACTTT. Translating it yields CASSYAVQGGSPLHF.

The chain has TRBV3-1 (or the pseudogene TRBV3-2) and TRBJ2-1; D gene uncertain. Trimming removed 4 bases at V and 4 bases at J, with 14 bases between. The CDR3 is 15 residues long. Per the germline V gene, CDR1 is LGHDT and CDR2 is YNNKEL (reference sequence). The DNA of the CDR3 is TGTGCCAGCAGCCGCTCAGGCGAAGGATACAATGAGCAGTTCTTC. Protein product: CASSRSGEGYNEQFF.

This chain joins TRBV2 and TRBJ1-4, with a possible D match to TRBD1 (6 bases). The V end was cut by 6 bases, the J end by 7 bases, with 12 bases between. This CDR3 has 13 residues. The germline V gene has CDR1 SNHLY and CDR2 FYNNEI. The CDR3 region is CASRRDIIEKLFF. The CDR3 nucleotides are TGTGCCAGCAGGAGGGACATCATTGAAAAACTGTTTTTT.

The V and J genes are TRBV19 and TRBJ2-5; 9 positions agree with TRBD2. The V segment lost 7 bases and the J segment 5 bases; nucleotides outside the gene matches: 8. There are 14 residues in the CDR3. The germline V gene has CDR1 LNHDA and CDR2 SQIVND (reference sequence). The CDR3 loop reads CASKVAGDWETQYF. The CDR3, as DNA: TGTGCCAGTAAAGTAGCGGGAGATTGGGAGACCCAGTACTTC.

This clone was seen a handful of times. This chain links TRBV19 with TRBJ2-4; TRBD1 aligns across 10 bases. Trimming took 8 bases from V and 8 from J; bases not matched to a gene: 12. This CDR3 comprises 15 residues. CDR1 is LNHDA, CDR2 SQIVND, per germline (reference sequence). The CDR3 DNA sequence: TGTGCCAGTGGTAAGACAGGGGGCGCGGAGGACATTCAGTACTTC. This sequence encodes CASGKTGGAEDIQYF.

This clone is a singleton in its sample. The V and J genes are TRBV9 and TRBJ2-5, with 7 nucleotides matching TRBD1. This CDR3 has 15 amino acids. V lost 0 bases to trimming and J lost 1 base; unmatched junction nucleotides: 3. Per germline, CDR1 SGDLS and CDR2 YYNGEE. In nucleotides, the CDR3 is TGTGCCAGCAGCGTAGTGGGGACAGCCCAAGAGACCCAGTACTTC. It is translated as CASSVVGTAQETQYF.

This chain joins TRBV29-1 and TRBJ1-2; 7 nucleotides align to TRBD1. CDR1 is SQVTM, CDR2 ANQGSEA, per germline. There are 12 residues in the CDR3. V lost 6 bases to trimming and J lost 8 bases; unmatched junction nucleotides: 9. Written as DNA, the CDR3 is TGCAGCGTGGGAGACAGGGAAGGCGGCTACACCTTC. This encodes CSVGDREGGYTF.

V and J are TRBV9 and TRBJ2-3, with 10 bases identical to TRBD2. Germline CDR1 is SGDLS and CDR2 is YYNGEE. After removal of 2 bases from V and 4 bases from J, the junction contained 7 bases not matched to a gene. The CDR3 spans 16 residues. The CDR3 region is CASSVLAGEVSDTQYF. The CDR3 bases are TGTGCCAGCAGCGTCCTAGCGGGAGAAGTGTCAGATACGCAGTATTTT.

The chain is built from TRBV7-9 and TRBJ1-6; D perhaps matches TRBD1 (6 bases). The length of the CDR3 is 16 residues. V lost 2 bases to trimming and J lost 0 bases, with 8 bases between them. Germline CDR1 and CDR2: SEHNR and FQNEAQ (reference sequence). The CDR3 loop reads CASSLTGSSYNSPLHF. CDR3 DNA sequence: TGTGCCAGCAGCTTAACAGGGAGCTCCTATAATTCACCCCTCCACTTT.

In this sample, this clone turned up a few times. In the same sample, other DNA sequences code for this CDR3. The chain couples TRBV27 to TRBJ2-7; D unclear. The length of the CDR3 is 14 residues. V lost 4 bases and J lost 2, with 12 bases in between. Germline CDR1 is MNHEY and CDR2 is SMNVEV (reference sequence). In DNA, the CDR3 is TGTGCCAGCAGTTCCCGTGGGCCAGCCTACGAGCAGTACTTC. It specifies CASSSRGPAYEQYF.

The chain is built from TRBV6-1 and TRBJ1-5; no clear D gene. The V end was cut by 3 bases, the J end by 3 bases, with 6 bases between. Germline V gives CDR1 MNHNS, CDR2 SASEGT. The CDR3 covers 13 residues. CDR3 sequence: CASSDTYNQPQHF. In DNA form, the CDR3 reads TGTGCCAGCAGTGACACCTACAATCAGCCCCAGCATTTT.

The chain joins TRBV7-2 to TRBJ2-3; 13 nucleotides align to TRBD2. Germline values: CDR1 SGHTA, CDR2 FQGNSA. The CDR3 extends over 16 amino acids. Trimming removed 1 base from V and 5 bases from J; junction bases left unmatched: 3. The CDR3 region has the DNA TGTGCCAGCAGCTTAGGACTAGCGGGAGGTCAAGATACGCAGTATTTT. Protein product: CASSLGLAGGQDTQYF.

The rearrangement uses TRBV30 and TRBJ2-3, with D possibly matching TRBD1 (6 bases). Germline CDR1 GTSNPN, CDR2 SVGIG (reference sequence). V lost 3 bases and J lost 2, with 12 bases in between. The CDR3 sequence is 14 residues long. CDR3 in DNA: TGTGCCTGGAGGCTACAGGGATCCACAGATACGCAGTATTTT. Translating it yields CAWRLQGSTDTQYF.

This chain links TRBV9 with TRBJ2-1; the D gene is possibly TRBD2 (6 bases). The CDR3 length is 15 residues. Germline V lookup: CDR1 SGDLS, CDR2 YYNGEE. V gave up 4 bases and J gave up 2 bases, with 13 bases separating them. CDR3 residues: CASSPGGSAYNEQFF. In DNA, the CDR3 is TGTGCCAGCAGCCCCGGGGGTAGCGCCTACAATGAGCAGTTCTTC.